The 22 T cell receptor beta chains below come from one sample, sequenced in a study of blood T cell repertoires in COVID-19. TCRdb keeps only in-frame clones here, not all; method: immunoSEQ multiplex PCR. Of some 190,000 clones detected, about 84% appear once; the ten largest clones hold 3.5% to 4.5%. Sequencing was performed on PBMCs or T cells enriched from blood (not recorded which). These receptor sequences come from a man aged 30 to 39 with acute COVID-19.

CDR3 DNA sequence: TGTGCCAGCAGCTTCCTAACTAGCGGGGGGACTTCAGATACGCAGTATTTT. It yields the protein CASSFLTSGGTSDTQYF. This sequence joins TRBV7-3 and TRBJ2-3, with 12 bases that match TRBD2. Per germline, CDR1 SGHTA and CDR2 FQGTGA. The CDR3 is 17 residues long. V dropped 3 bases and J dropped 4; count of bases not matched to a gene: 8. The variable domain in full, with the rest retrieved from reference TRBV7-3 and TRBJ2-3, is GAGVSQTPSNKVTEKGKYVELRCDPISGHTALYWYRQSLGQGPEFLIYFQGTGAADDSGLPNDRFFAVRPEGSVSTLKIQRTERGDSAVYLCASSFLTSGGTSDTQYFGPGTRLTVL.

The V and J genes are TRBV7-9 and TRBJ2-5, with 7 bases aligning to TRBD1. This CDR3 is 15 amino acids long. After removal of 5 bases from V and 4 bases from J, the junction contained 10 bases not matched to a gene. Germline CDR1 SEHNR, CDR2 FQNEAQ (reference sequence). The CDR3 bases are TGTGCCAGCAGCCCGAGGGCGGACAGGTTAGAGACCCAGTACTTC. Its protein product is CASSPRADRLETQYF.

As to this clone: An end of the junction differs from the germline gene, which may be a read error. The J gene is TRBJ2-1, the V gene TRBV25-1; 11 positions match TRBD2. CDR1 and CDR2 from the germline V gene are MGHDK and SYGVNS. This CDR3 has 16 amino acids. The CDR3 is CASSEGKTSGGLTTLF. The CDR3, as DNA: TGTGCCAGCAGTGAAGGCAAAACTAGCGGGGGCCTCACTACTCTCTTC.

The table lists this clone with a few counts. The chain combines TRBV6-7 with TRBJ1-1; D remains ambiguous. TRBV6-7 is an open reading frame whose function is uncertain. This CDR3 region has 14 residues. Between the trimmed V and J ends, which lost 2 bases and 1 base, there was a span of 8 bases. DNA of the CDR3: TGTGCCAGCAGTTACAAGGCGGGGAACACTGAAGCTTTCTTT. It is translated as CASSYKAGNTEAFF.

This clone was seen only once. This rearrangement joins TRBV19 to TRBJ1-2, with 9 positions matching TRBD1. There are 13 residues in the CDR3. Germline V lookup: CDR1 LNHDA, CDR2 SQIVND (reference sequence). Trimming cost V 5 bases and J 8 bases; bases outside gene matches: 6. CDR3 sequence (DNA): TGTGCCAGTAGTCCACAGGGGGCTAGAGGCTACACCTTC. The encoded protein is CASSPQGARGYTF. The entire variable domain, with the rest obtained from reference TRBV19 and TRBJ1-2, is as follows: DGGITQSPKYLFRKEGQNVTLSCEQNLNHDAMYWYRQDPGQGLRLIYYSQIVNDFQKGDIAEGYSVSREKKESFPLTVTSAQKNPTAFYLCASSPQGARGYTFGSGTRLTVV.

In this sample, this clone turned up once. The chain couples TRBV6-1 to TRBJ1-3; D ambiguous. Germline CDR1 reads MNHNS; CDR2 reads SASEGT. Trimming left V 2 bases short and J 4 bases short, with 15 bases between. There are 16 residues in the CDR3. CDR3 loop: CASSESLGRRGNTIYF. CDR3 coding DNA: TGTGCCAGCAGTGAATCCCTAGGTCGGAGGGGAAACACCATATATTTT.

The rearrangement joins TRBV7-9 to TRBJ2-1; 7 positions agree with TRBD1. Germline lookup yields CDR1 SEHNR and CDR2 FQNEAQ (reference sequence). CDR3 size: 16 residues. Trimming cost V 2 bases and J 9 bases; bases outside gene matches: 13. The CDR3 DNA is TGTGCCAGCAGCTTACGAGAGGGGGCCCAGGCGGGTGAGCAGTTCTTC. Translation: CASSLREGAQAGEQFF. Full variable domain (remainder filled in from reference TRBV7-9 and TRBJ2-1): DTGVSQNPRHKITKRGQNVTFRCDPISEHNRLYWYRQTLGQGPEFLTYFQNEAQLEKSRLLSDRFSAERPKGSFSTLEIQRTEQGDSAMYLCASSLREGAQAGEQFFGPGTRLTVL.

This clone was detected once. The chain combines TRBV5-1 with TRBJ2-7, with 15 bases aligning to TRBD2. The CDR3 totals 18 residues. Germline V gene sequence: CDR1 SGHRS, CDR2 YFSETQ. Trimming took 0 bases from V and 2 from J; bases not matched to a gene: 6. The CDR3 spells CASSLAGTSGGLTYEQYF. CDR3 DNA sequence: TGCGCCAGCAGCTTGGCCGGGACTAGCGGGGGGCTGACCTACGAGCAGTACTTC.

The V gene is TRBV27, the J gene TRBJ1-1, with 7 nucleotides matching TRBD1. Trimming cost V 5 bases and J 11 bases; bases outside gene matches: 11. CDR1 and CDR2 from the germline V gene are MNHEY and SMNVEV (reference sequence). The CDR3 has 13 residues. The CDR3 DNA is TGTGCCAGCAGTCCCCGAGGGGGCAGGGATGCTTTCTTT. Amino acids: CASSPRGGRDAFF.

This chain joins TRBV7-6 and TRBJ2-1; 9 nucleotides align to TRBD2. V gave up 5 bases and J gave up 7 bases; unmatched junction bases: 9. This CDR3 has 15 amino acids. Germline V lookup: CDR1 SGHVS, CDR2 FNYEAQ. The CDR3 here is CASSPGRGGPNEQFF. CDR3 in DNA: TGTGCCAGCAGCCCGGGGCGGGGGGGACCAAATGAGCAGTTCTTC.

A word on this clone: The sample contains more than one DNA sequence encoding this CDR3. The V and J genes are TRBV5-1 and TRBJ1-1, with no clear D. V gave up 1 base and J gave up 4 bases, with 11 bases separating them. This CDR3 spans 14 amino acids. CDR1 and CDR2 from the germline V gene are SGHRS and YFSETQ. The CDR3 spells CASSLSSGGTEAFF. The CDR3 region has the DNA TGCGCCAGCAGCTTGTCCAGCGGTGGCACTGAAGCTTTCTTT.

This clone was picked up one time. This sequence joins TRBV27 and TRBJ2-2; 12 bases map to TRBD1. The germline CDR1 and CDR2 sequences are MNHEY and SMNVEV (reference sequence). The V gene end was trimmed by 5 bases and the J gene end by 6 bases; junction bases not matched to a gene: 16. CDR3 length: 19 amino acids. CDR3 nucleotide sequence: TGTGCCAGCAGTCCAAAGATCAAACCGGGACAGGGGGCTGCCGGGGAGCTGTTTTTT. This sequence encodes CASSPKIKPGQGAAGELFF.

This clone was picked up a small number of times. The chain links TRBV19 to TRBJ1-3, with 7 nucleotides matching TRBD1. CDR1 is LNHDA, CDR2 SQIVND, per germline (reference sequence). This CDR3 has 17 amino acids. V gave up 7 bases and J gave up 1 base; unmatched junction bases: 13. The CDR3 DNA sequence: TGTGCCAGTACATACTCAGGGGGTGAATTGTCTGGAAACACCATATATTTT. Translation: CASTYSGGELSGNTIYF.

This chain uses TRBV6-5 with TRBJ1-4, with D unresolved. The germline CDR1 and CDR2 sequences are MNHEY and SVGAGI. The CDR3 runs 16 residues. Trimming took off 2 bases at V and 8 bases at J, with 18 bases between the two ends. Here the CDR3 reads CASSYEGVGVREKLFF. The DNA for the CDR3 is TGTGCCAGCAGTTACGAGGGAGTTGGGGTTCGGGAAAAACTGTTTTTT.

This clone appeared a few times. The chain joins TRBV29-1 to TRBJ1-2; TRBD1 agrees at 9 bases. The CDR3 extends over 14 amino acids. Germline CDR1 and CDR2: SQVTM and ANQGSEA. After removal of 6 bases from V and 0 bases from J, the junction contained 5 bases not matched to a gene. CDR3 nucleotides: TGCAGCGTAGAACAGGGGGCAGCTAACTATGGCTACACCTTC. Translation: CSVEQGAANYGYTF.

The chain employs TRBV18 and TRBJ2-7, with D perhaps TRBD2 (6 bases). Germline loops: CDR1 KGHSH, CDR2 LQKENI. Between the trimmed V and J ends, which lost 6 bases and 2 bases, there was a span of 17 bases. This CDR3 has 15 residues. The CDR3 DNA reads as TGTGCCAGCTCTCGGCCCCGGGACTCTCCCTACGAGCAGTACTTC. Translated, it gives CASSRPRDSPYEQYF.

This CDR3 is CATSRAGTDSNQPQHF. The CDR3 DNA sequence: TGTGCCACCAGCAGGGCCGGGACAGATAGCAATCAGCCCCAGCATTTT. The chain combines TRBV15 with TRBJ1-5, with TRBD1 matching over 7 bases. Germline V gives CDR1 LNHNV, CDR2 YYDKDF (reference sequence). The length of the CDR3 is 16 residues. V lost 3 bases, J lost 0 bases, and 5 bases stayed unmatched.

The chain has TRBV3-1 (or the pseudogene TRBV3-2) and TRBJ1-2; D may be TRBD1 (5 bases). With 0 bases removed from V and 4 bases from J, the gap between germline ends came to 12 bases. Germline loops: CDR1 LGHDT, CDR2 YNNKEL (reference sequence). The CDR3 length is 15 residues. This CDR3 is CASSQDLGEGYGYTF. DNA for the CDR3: TGTGCCAGCAGCCAAGATTTAGGGGAAGGCTATGGCTACACCTTC.

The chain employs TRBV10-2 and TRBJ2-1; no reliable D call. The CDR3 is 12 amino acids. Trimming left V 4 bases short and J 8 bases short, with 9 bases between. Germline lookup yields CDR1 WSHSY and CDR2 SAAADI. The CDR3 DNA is TGCGCCAGCAGTGTAGTTCTAGATGAGCAGTTCTTC. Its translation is CASSVVLDEQFF.

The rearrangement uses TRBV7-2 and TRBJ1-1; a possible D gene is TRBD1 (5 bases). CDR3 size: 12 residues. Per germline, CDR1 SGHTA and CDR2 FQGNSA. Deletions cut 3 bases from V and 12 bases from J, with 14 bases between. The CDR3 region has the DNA TGTGCCAGCAGCTTCCGGGACTCAAAAACTTTCTTT. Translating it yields CASSFRDSKTFF. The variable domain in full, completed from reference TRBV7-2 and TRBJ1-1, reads GAGVSQSPSNKVTEKGKDVELRCDPISGHTALYWYRQSLGQGLEFLIYFQGNSAPDKSGLPSDRFSAERTGGSVSTLTIQRTQQEDSAVYLCASSFRDSKTFFGQGTRLTVV.

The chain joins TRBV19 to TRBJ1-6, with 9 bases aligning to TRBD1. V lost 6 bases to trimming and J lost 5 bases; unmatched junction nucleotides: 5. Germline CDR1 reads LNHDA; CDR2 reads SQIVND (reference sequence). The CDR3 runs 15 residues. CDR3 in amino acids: CASRQGQGNNSPLHF. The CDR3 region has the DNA TGTGCCAGTAGACAAGGACAGGGGAATAATTCACCCCTCCACTTT.

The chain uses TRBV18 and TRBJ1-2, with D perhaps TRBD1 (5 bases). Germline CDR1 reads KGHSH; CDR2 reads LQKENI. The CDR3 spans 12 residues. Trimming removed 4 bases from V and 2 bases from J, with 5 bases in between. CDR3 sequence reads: CASSQGNYGYTF. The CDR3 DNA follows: TGTGCCAGCTCACAGGGGAACTATGGCTACACCTTC.